This TCR beta chain is from a study of low-dose radiotherapy and immunotherapy resistance in tumors. Study-wide background: Cohort 1 received 0.5 Gy per fraction every 2 weeks, totaling 6.5 Gy. Cyclophosphamide was given intravenously at 200 mg/m2 every two weeks, and each dose came one day before radiation and immunotherapy.

The sample holds many counts of this clonotype. cDNA synthesis used a TRAV/TRBV-specific primer set for both chains. A roughly 22-cycle PCR with a constant-region primer and V-primer adapter amplified TCRs. Amplification of isolated mRNA was accomplished via in vitro transcription. From the reads, TCRdb called clonotypes with MiXCR, one entry per CDR3 protein. The sample lists around 60,000 distinct CDR3 sequences, about 23% occurring once. Time point meaning: after trial treatment. Regarding treatment: LDRT plus nivolumab, ipilimumab, low-dose cyclophosphamide and aspirin (RACIN trial). Looked up from germline, CDR1 is MNHEY and CDR2 is SMNVEV (reference sequence). Unmatched junction bases numbered 4, after V lost 1 base and J lost 2 bases. The CDR3 runs 15 residues.

This TCR was recovered from a male donor with prostate cancer. The V gene is TRBV27, the J gene TRBJ2-5; 7 nucleotides agree with TRBD1. This material consisted of PBMCs, taken after low-dose radiotherapy plus immunotherapy. This chain's CDR3 is CASSLFRGSQETQYF. The CDR3 nucleotides read TGTGCCAGCAGTTTATTCAGGGGGTCTCAAGAGACCCAGTACTTC.